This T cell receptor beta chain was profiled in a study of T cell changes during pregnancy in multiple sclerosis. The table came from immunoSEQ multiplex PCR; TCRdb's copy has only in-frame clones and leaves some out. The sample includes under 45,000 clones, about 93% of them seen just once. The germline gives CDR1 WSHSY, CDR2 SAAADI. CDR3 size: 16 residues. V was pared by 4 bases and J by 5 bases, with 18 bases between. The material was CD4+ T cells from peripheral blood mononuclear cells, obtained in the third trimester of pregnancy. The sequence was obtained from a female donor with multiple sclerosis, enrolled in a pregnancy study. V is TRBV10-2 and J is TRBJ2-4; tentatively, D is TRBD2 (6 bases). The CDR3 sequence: CASSGGSWEVQNIQYF. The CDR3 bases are TGCGCCAGCAGTGGGGGGTCCTGGGAGGTTCAAAACATTCAGTACTTC.